Each of the 12 T cell receptor beta chains below was sequenced from the same sample in a study of cytotoxic CD8 clonotypes in ibrutinib-treated CLL. The protocol was immunoSEQ multiplex PCR, while the TCRdb copy is restricted to in-frame clones and leaves out a portion. The sample records 300,000 or so clones, around 66% being singletons. The source material was PBMCs, sampled after 36 months of ibrutinib treatment. These receptors all stem from a human donor with chronic lymphocytic leukemia.

This rearrangement joins TRBV4-1 to TRBJ2-3; 11 bases map to TRBD2. V lost 0 bases and J lost 6; bases outside the gene matches: 5. This CDR3 has 16 amino acids. CDR1 and CDR2 (germline): MGHRA, YSYEKL. CDR3 nucleotide sequence: TGCGCCAGCAGCCAAGAGGGTAGCGGGAGGGCCGATACGCAGTATTTT. This sequence encodes CASSQEGSGRADTQYF.

The rearrangement joins TRBV10-2 to TRBJ2-1; 10 nucleotides match TRBD2. With 4 bases clipped from V and 3 bases from J, the junction kept 9 bases outside the gene matches. CDR1 is WSHSY, CDR2 SAAADI, per germline. This CDR3 region has 17 residues. This CDR3 is CASSADLLAGYYNEQFF. In DNA form, the CDR3 reads TGCGCCAGCAGTGCCGACCTACTAGCGGGGTACTACAATGAGCAGTTCTTC.

This clone appeared many times. The rearrangement uses TRBV5-1 and TRBJ2-1; D is unresolved. V was cut by 0 bases and J by 0 bases, with 7 bases left in between. This CDR3 spans 15 amino acids. In germline, CDR1 is SGHRS, CDR2 YFSETQ. In nucleotides, the CDR3 is TGCGCCAGCAGCTTGGTGGCTAGCTCCTACAATGAGCAGTTCTTC. Translated: CASSLVASSYNEQFF.

The DNA of the CDR3 is TGTGCCAGTAGCCAGACAGGGTTAGGCAATCAGCCCCAGCATTTT. As protein: CASSQTGLGNQPQHF. The gene calls are TRBV19 and TRBJ1-5; 7 bases map to TRBD1. The germline gives CDR1 LNHDA, CDR2 SQIVND (reference sequence). The V segment lost 6 bases and the J segment 2 bases; nucleotides outside the gene matches: 7. The CDR3 extends over 15 amino acids.

This clone was detected a few times. The J gene is TRBJ2-5, the V gene TRBV10-3, with a tentative D call TRBD1 (5 bases). The V end was cut by 4 bases, the J end by 0 bases, with 12 bases between. The CDR3 is made up of 15 amino acids. The germline V gene has CDR1 ENHRY and CDR2 SYGVKD. CDR3 nucleotides: TGTGCCATCAGTGTCAGGGATTGGTACCAAGAGACCCAGTACTTC. It yields the protein CAISVRDWYQETQYF.

The rearrangement joins TRBV6-4 to TRBJ1-1; 8 bases are a match to TRBD1. The V segment lost 6 bases and the J segment 1 base; nucleotides outside the gene matches: 4. The CDR3 covers 14 residues. Per germline, CDR1 MRHNA and CDR2 SNTAGT. CDR3 residues: CASRPDRGNTEAFF. The CDR3 coding sequence is TGTGCCAGCAGACCCGACAGGGGGAACACTGAAGCTTTCTTT.

The V gene is TRBV7-2, the J gene TRBJ2-2, with D maybe TRBD1 (6 bases). Germline values: CDR1 SGHTA, CDR2 FQGNSA. V was clipped by 7 bases and J by 1 base, with 10 bases between them. This CDR3 comprises 14 residues. The CDR3 DNA sequence: TGTGCCAGCAACAGGGCGGGGAACACCGGGGAGCTGTTTTTT. Protein: CASNRAGNTGELFF.

The CDR3 DNA reads TGTGCCAGTAGTATAGGGTACCGGGGAACCAAAAACATTCAGTACTTC. Protein product: CASSIGYRGTKNIQYF. The chain employs TRBV19 and TRBJ2-4; D is possibly TRBD2 (5 bases). This CDR3 spans 16 amino acids. CDR1 is LNHDA and CDR2 is SQIVND in the germline V gene (reference sequence). V dropped 1 base and J dropped 2 bases, with 12 bases sitting between them. Full variable domain (outside the CDR3, taken from reference TRBV19 and TRBJ2-4): DGGITQSPKYLFRKEGQNVTLSCEQNLNHDAMYWYRQDPGQGLRLIYYSQIVNDFQKGDIAEGYSVSREKKESFPLTVTSAQKNPTAFYLCASSIGYRGTKNIQYFGAGTRLSVL.

The V gene is TRBV7-3, the J gene TRBJ1-5; D is unresolved. With 6 bases removed from V and 9 bases from J, the gap between germline ends came to 6 bases. CDR1 SGHTA and CDR2 FQGTGA come from the germline V gene. The CDR3 sequence is 10 residues long. The CDR3 protein is CASSAGPQHF. In nucleotides, the CDR3 is TGTGCCAGCAGTGCCGGGCCCCAGCATTTT.

The chain carries TRBV29-1 and TRBJ2-7, with TRBD2 matching 12 bases. J was trimmed by 2 bases and V by 4 bases; bases with no gene match: 6. CDR1 and CDR2 from the germline V gene are SQVTM and ANQGSEA. The CDR3 runs 15 residues. The CDR3 is CSVVTSGGRTYEQYF. The CDR3 bases are TGCAGCGTTGTTACTAGCGGGGGGAGAACCTACGAGCAGTACTTC.

CDR3 sequence: CATWTGGASGGYEQYF. The CDR3 DNA reads as TGTGCCACATGGACAGGAGGAGCCTCGGGTGGTTACGAGCAGTACTTC. The chain is built from TRBV10-3 and TRBJ2-7; TRBD1 matches at 7 bases. J was trimmed by 4 bases and V by 10 bases; bases with no gene match: 19. From germline, CDR1 is ENHRY and CDR2 SYGVKD. The CDR3 has 16 amino acids.

The chain uses TRBV7-9 and TRBJ2-7; TRBD1 might be the D (6 bases). CDR1 and CDR2 (germline): SEHNR, FQNEAQ (reference sequence). Trimming cost V 5 bases and J 5 bases, with 10 bases left between them. CDR3 size: 12 residues. This chain's CDR3 is CASSLQGNEQYF. CDR3 nucleotide sequence: TGTGCCAGCAGCCTACAGGGAAACGAGCAGTACTTC.